This T cell receptor (beta chain) comes out of a study of molecular identifiers for immune sequencing clone quantification. The CDR3 covers 13 residues. Trimming removed 5 bases at V and 6 bases at J, with 10 bases between. Germline V gene sequence: CDR1 MNHNY, CDR2 SVGAGI (reference sequence). TCRdb redid the calling of the PCR reads with MiXCR, one entry per CDR3 protein. The top ten clones hold less than 5% of a sample with some 97,000 distinct CDR3 sequences, 36% of them seen once. This receptor was obtained from a human donor in good health. Some libraries in this study had Jurkat cell RNA spiked in. The chain uses TRBV6-6 and TRBJ2-2; D not resolved. Input material: naive CD8+ T cells from blood, with Jurkat cell RNA spiked in. As for subset: FACS-sorted CD8+CD4-CCR7+CD45RA+ naive T cells. The CDR3, as DNA: TGTGCCAGCAGTCCCGGCCACCCCGGGGAGCTGTTTTTT. This gives the protein CASSPGHPGELFF.